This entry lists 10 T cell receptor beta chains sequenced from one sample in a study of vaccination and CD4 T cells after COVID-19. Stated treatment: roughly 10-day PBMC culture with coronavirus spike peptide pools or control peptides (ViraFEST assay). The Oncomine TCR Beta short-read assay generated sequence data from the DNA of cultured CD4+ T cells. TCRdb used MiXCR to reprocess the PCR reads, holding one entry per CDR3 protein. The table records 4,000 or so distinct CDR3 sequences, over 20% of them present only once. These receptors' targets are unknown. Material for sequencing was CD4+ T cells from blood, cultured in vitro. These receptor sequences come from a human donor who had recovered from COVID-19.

The CDR3 loop is CASSLLADYEQYF. The CDR3 coding sequence is TGTGCCAGCAGTTTACTAGCGGATTACGAGCAGTACTTC. The chain recombines TRBV12-3 or TRBV12-4 with TRBJ2-7, with 7 bases matching TRBD2. The CDR3 spans 13 residues. Trimming removed 2 bases from V and 4 bases from J; junction bases left unmatched: 2.

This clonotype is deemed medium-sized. For the CDR3, the DNA is TGTGCTAGTGGTTTGGTACCAGGGGGCAAGGATTCACCCCTCCACTTT. Encoded protein: CASGLVPGGKDSPLHF. The chain has TRBV12-5 and TRBJ1-6; 8 bases are a match to TRBD1. This CDR3 comprises 16 residues. J was trimmed by 8 bases and V by 0 bases; bases with no gene match: 6. Germline V gene data show CDR1 as LGHNT and CDR2 as FRNRAP.

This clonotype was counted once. CDR3 sequence (DNA): TGTGCCAGCAGCTTGGGAGGGGCTGGGGCCAACGTCCTGACTTTC. This translates into CASSLGGAGANVLTF. V usage is TRBV5-4 and J usage is TRBJ2-6; TRBD1 or TRBD2 may be the D gene (5 bases each). The germline V gene encodes CDR1 SGHNT and CDR2 YYREEE (reference sequence). The CDR3 runs 15 residues. V shed 0 bases and J shed 2 bases, with 6 bases lying between them.

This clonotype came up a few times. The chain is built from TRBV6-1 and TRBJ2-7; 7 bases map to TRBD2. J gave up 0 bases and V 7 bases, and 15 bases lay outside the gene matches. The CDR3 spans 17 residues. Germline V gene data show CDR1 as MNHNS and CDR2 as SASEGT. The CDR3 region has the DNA TGTGCCAGCAAAGCGAAGCCTAGCGGTAGTTCCTCCTACGAGCAGTACTTC. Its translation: CASKAKPSGSSSYEQYF.

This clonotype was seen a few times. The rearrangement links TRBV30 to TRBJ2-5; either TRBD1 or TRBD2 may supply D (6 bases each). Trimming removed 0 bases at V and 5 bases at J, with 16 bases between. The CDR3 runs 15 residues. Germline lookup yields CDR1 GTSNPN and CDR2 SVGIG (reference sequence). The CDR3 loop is CAWSVGGAGWETQYF. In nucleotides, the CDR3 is TGTGCCTGGAGTGTGGGGGGCGCGGGGTGGGAGACCCAGTACTTC.

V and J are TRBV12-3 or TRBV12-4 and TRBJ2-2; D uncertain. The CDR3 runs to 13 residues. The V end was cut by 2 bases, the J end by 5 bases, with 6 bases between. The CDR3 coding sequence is TGTGCCAGCAGTTTACTCATTACCGGGGAGCTGTTTTTT. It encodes CASSLLITGELFF.

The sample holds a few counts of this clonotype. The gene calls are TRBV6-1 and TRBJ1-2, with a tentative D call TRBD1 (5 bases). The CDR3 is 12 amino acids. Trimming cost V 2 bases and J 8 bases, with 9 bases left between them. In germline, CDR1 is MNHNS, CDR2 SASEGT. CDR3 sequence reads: CASSEQGEGYTF. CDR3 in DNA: TGTGCCAGCAGTGAACAAGGGGAGGGCTACACCTTC.

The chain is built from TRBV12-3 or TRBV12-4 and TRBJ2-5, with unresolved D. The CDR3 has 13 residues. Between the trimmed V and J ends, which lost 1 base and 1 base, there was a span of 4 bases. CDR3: CASSLGGQETQYF. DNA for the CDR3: TGTGCCAGCAGTTTAGGCGGCCAAGAGACCCAGTACTTC.

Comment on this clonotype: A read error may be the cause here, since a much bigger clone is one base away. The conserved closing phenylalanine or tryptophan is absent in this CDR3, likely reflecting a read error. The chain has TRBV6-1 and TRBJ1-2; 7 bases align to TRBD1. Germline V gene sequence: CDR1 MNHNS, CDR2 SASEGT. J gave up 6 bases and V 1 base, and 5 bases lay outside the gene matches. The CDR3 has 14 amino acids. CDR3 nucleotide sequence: TGTGCCAGCAGTGAAGACAGGGGAGGGCATGGCTACACCCTC. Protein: CASSEDRGGHGYTL.

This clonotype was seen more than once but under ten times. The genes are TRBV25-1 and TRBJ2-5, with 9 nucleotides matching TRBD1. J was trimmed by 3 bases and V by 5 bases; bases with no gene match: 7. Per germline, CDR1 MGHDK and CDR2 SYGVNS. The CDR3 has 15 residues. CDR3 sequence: CASSPMGTGKETQYF. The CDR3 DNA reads TGTGCCAGCAGTCCAATGGGGACAGGGAAAGAGACCCAGTACTTC.